The 24 T cell receptor beta chains below come from one sample, sequenced in a study of shared clonotypes between healthy human individuals. Assay used: immunoSEQ multiplex PCR; TCRdb lists only in-frame clones, some missing. Here the sample spans under 2.5 million clones, under 95% being singletons. The sequencing sample was made of naive CD4+ T cells from PBMCs. As to subset: CD45RA+ positively selected. All receptors come from a man aged 18 to 30 in good health. Some clones in this sample may be carry-over from other donors' samples.

This clone was detected once. The rearrangement joins TRBV29-1 to TRBJ2-2, with D tentatively TRBD1 (5 bases). Trimming cost V 4 bases and J 6 bases, with 18 bases left between them. Germline V gives CDR1 SQVTM, CDR2 ANQGSEA. The CDR3 runs to 15 residues. Written as DNA, the CDR3 is TGCAGCGTTGCAGGGTTTGTTGGCAGTCCCGGGGAGCTGTTTTTT. The encoded protein is CSVAGFVGSPGELFF.

In the case of this clone: This sample also contains other DNA sequences that code for the same CDR3. The rearrangement links TRBV28 to TRBJ1-5; 8 bases match TRBD1. This CDR3 contains 15 residues. From germline, CDR1 is MDHEN and CDR2 SYDVKM. With V trimmed by 5 bases and J by 4 bases, 7 bases remained unmatched. The CDR3 DNA is TGTGCCAGCAGTCCCCAGGGGGCGGGAAATCAGCCCCAGCATTTT. The encoded protein is CASSPQGAGNQPQHF.

This sequence joins TRBV7-9 and TRBJ2-1, with D possibly TRBD2 on 6 matching bases. The CDR3 has 15 residues. Looked up from germline, CDR1 is SEHNR and CDR2 is FQNEAQ (reference sequence). Trimming cost V 3 bases and J 7 bases, with 16 bases left between them. The CDR3: CASSFLGGATNEQFF. The CDR3 DNA reads as TGTGCCAGCAGCTTTTTGGGGGGAGCGACGAATGAGCAGTTCTTC.

The chain employs TRBV7-9 and TRBJ1-4; D call uncertain. Trimming removed 2 bases at V and 0 bases at J, with 13 bases between. This CDR3 is built from 17 residues. Germline V gene data show CDR1 as SEHNR and CDR2 as FQNEAQ (reference sequence). The CDR3 nucleotides are TGTGCCAGCAGCTTAAATTCTCAGGCCGCAACTAATGAAAAACTGTTTTTT. Amino acids: CASSLNSQAATNEKLFF.

J is TRBJ2-1 and V is TRBV15; TRBD2 might be the D (6 bases). The V end lost 3 bases, the J end lost 8 bases, and 14 bases lay between the germline ends. The CDR3 contains 14 residues. Germline CDR1 and CDR2: LNHNV and YYDKDF (reference sequence). The CDR3 spells CATSRTRLGDEQFF. CDR3 bases: TGTGCCACCAGCAGGACGAGACTAGGCGATGAGCAGTTCTTC.

With respect to this clone: The sample contains more than one DNA sequence encoding this CDR3. The gene calls are TRBV5-1 and TRBJ2-3; 10 bases match TRBD1. CDR1 and CDR2 from the germline V gene are SGHRS and YFSETQ. CDR3 size: 15 residues. V dropped 4 bases and J dropped 3; count of bases not matched to a gene: 5. The CDR3 region is CASSLRDRGTDTQYF. The CDR3 region has the DNA TGCGCCAGCAGCCTCCGGGACAGGGGTACAGATACGCAGTATTTT.

As regards this clone: Within the sample, other DNA sequences also encode this same CDR3. This chain joins TRBV18 and TRBJ2-7; D not resolved. Trimming pared 3 bases from V and 2 bases from J, leaving 5 bases between. The germline gives CDR1 KGHSH, CDR2 LQKENI. The CDR3 totals 12 residues. The CDR3 sequence: CASSPTPYEQYF. As DNA, the CDR3 is TGTGCCAGCTCACCCACCCCCTACGAGCAGTACTTC.

V usage is TRBV6-6 and J usage is TRBJ2-7, with 7 positions matching TRBD2. Germline V gives CDR1 MNHNY, CDR2 SVGAGI (reference sequence). The CDR3 contains 14 residues. V gave up 2 bases and J gave up 2 bases; unmatched junction bases: 3. This CDR3 reads CASSYGGSAYEQYF. CDR3 DNA: TGTGCCAGCAGTTACGGCGGGAGCGCCTACGAGCAGTACTTC.

This rearrangement joins TRBV7-6 to TRBJ2-5, with D perhaps matching TRBD2 (6 bases). The germline CDR1 and CDR2 sequences are SGHVS and FNYEAQ. V was trimmed by 0 bases and J by 5 bases, leaving 13 bases between them. CDR3 length equals 15 residues. In nucleotides, the CDR3 is TGTGCCAGCAGCTTAGCGCGGGGAGTTTGGGAGACCCAGTACTTC. Its translation: CASSLARGVWETQYF.

The rearrangement joins TRBV5-1 to TRBJ2-1, with 10 bases identical to TRBD2. With 0 bases clipped from V and 8 bases from J, the junction kept 8 bases outside the gene matches. Germline CDR1 reads SGHRS; CDR2 reads YFSETQ. There are 16 residues in the CDR3. The CDR3, as DNA: TGCGCCAGCAGCTTGGCCGCCACTAGCGGGAACTATGAGCAGTTCTTC. Translated, it gives CASSLAATSGNYEQFF.

The rearrangement joins TRBV27 to TRBJ2-5; D not resolved. Trimming cost V 3 bases and J 3 bases, with 14 bases left between them. The germline V gene encodes CDR1 MNHEY and CDR2 SMNVEV (reference sequence). This CDR3 is 15 amino acids long. The CDR3, as DNA: TGTGCCAGCAGTTTCTCCATCAGGTTTAAAGAGACCCAGTACTTC. Encoded protein: CASSFSIRFKETQYF.

The gene calls are TRBV28 and TRBJ1-4, with 9 bases identical to TRBD1. Germline V gene data show CDR1 as MDHEN and CDR2 as SYDVKM. The CDR3 has 14 residues. V lost 4 bases to trimming and J lost 6 bases; unmatched junction nucleotides: 3. CDR3 loop: CASSSTGGYEKLFF. For the CDR3, the DNA is TGTGCCAGCAGTTCTACAGGGGGCTATGAAAAACTGTTTTTT.

The rearrangement joins TRBV2 to TRBJ1-1; TRBD1 agrees at 8 bases. The V segment lost 3 bases and the J segment 8 bases; nucleotides outside the gene matches: 2. The CDR3 is made up of 12 amino acids. Germline CDR1 reads SNHLY; CDR2 reads FYNNEI. The CDR3 protein is CASSDRDREAFF. CDR3 DNA sequence: TGTGCCAGCAGTGACCGGGACAGGGAAGCTTTCTTT. Full variable domain (remainder filled in from reference TRBV2 and TRBJ1-1): EPEVTQTPSHQVTQMGQEVILRCVPISNHLYFYWYRQILGQKVEFLVSFYNNEISEKSEIFDDQFSVERPDGSNFTLKIRSTKLEDSAMYFCASSDRDREAFFGQGTRLTVV.

This sequence joins TRBV28 and TRBJ1-5, with D tentatively TRBD1 (6 bases). Germline CDR1 is MDHEN and CDR2 is SYDVKM. The CDR3 has 14 amino acids. Deletions cut 7 bases from V and 6 bases from J, with 16 bases between. For the CDR3, the DNA is TGTGCCAGCAACCCTGGGACACGCGTTCAGCCCCAGCATTTT. It yields the protein CASNPGTRVQPQHF.

This clone was counted once. For the CDR3, the DNA is TGTGCCAGTACTAGGCAGACGGCTCAGCCCCAGCATTTT. It is translated as CASTRQTAQPQHF. The J gene is TRBJ1-5, the V gene TRBV6-1; D gene unclear. The ends were cut back, 9 bases at V and 6 bases at J, with 15 bases in the middle. Per germline, CDR1 MNHNS and CDR2 SASEGT. The CDR3 has 13 residues.

This chain uses TRBV27 with TRBJ2-1; D is perhaps TRBD2 (6 bases). Between the trimmed V and J ends, which lost 5 bases and 0 bases, there was a span of 14 bases. The CDR3 is 16 residues long. Germline CDR1 MNHEY, CDR2 SMNVEV (reference sequence). The CDR3 DNA follows: TGTGCCAGCAGTCCCCGACGCGGGGCCTCCTACAATGAGCAGTTCTTC. Its protein product is CASSPRRGASYNEQFF.

The chain couples TRBV5-4 to TRBJ2-1; no clear D. Per the germline V gene, CDR1 is SGHNT and CDR2 is YYREEE (reference sequence). Trimming took 3 bases from V and 2 from J, leaving 6 bases between them. The CDR3 is 13 residues long. CDR3 residues: CASSWAPYNEQFF. For the CDR3, the DNA is TGTGCCAGCAGCTGGGCCCCCTACAATGAGCAGTTCTTC.

This sequence joins TRBV5-4 and TRBJ2-5; possibly TRBD2 for D (6 bases). There are 14 residues in the CDR3. Trimming pared 4 bases from V and 0 bases from J, leaving 10 bases between. The germline V gene has CDR1 SGHNT and CDR2 YYREEE (reference sequence). The CDR3 DNA reads as TGTGCCAGCAGCCTCCGGGGGTACCAAGAGACCCAGTACTTC. Its protein is CASSLRGYQETQYF. The full variable domain, rest sourced from reference TRBV5-4 and TRBJ2-5, is ETGVTQSPTHLIKTRGQQVTLRCSSQSGHNTVSWYQQALGQGPQFIFQYYREEENGRGNFPPRFSGLQFPNYSSELNVNALELDDSALYLCASSLRGYQETQYFGPGTRLLVL.

This sequence joins TRBV4-1 and TRBJ1-6, with a possible D match to TRBD1 (5 bases). Germline assignment: CDR1 MGHRA and CDR2 YSYEKL. V lost 4 bases to trimming and J lost 5 bases, with 15 bases between them. This CDR3 contains 16 residues. CDR3 sequence (DNA): TGCGCCAGCAGCCGAGGAGGGACGCCGAATAATTCACCCCTCCACTTT. Protein sequence: CASSRGGTPNNSPLHF.

The rearrangement links TRBV25-1 to TRBJ2-7, with 8 bases that match TRBD1. CDR3 length equals 12 residues. Germline V CDR1 and CDR2: MGHDK, SYGVNS. The ends lost 8 bases at V and 7 bases at J; junction bases unmatched: 7. CDR3 sequence reads: CASSGTGVEQYF. The CDR3 region has the DNA TGTGCCAGCTCCGGGACAGGTGTGGAGCAGTACTTC.

This chain links TRBV7-9 with TRBJ1-2; tentatively, D is TRBD1 (5 bases). Deletions cut 5 bases from V and 3 bases from J, with 19 bases between. Germline values: CDR1 SEHNR, CDR2 FQNEAQ (reference sequence). This CDR3 comprises 16 residues. The CDR3 reads CASSPTWRGVHYGYTF. DNA of the CDR3: TGTGCCAGCAGCCCTACCTGGAGAGGGGTGCACTATGGCTACACCTTC.

The chain uses TRBV6-5 and TRBJ2-7; D possibly corresponds to TRBD2 (6 bases). The V end was cut by 2 bases, the J end by 3 bases, with 8 bases between. This CDR3 is 13 amino acids long. Looked up from germline, CDR1 is MNHEY and CDR2 is SVGAGI. As DNA, the CDR3 is TGTGCCAGCAGTTACGGCGGGGTCTACGAGCAGTACTTC. Translating it yields CASSYGGVYEQYF.

This chain links TRBV6-5 with TRBJ1-4, with D uncertain. The CDR3 has 13 amino acids. From germline, CDR1 is MNHEY and CDR2 SVGAGI. Trimming left V 5 bases short and J 10 bases short, with 14 bases between. In DNA form, the CDR3 reads TGTGCCAGCAGTCGCCGCTGGCTGGGAAAACTGTTTTTT. It encodes CASSRRWLGKLFF.

The chain couples TRBV4-3 to TRBJ2-2; TRBD1 matches at 8 bases. Germline CDR1 LGHNA, CDR2 YSLEER. V lost 3 bases to trimming and J lost 4 bases; unmatched junction nucleotides: 10. The CDR3 covers 17 residues. The CDR3 here is CASSQSPTGVVTGELFF. In DNA, the CDR3 is TGCGCCAGCAGCCAGTCCCCGACAGGGGTTGTCACCGGGGAGCTGTTTTTT.